These 27 T cell receptor beta chains were all obtained from the same sample, sequenced in a study of CD8+CD57+ T cells in acquired aplastic anemia. Genomic DNA constituted the template upon which TCR beta VDJ and CDR3 profiling was performed. TCRdb fed the reads into MiXCR, producing one record per CDR3 protein. Among about 190,000 distinct CDR3 sequences listed, approximately 50% were seen once. Sequencing was carried out using sorted CD4+, CD8+, or CD8+CD57+ T cells (not recorded which) from PBMCs. These receptor sequences come from a human donor in good health, serving as a control.

This clonotype has ten or more counts. The V gene is TRBV20-1, the J gene TRBJ2-3; possible D gene TRBD1, 5 bases. Germline V gene data show CDR1 as DFQATT and CDR2 as SNEGSKA (reference sequence). The CDR3 loop spans 12 amino acids. The V gene lost 3 bases and the J gene lost 1 base, with 5 bases spanning the gap. CDR3 bases: TGCAGTGCTAGCAGGGGCACAGATACGCAGTATTTT. Its translation is CSASRGTDTQYF.

This clonotype was counted a single time. J is TRBJ1-2 and V is TRBV7-9; TRBD1 might be the D (5 bases). The CDR3 spans 16 residues. CDR1 is SEHNR and CDR2 is FQNEAQ in the germline V gene (reference sequence). V lost 2 bases and J 1 base, leaving 14 bases between the germline ends. Here the CDR3 reads CASSLSPTELNYGYTF. CDR3 nucleotide sequence: TGTGCCAGCAGCTTATCTCCGACAGAACTTAACTATGGCTACACCTTC.

This clonotype came up a few times. This chain joins TRBV27 and TRBJ1-2; TRBD1 agrees at 11 bases. CDR1 is MNHEY and CDR2 is SMNVEV in the germline V gene (reference sequence). The CDR3 sequence is 14 residues long. The V gene end was trimmed by 5 bases and the J gene end by 6 bases; junction bases not matched to a gene: 5. The CDR3 protein is CASSPGQGANGYTF. The CDR3 DNA reads as TGTGCCAGCAGTCCCGGACAGGGGGCAAATGGCTACACCTTC.

The V gene is TRBV9, the J gene TRBJ1-2; 7 nucleotides agree with TRBD1. CDR3 length: 14 amino acids. The V and J ends lost 4 bases and 3 bases, in that order; junction bases with no gene match: 6. Germline V gives CDR1 SGDLS, CDR2 YYNGEE. The CDR3 DNA reads TGTGCCAGCAGCTCACAGGGGCCCTACTATGGCTACACCTTC. Translated: CASSSQGPYYGYTF.

In the case of this clonotype: At one end the junction does not follow the germline gene, possibly because of a read error. The chain is built from TRBV7-8 and TRBJ2-7; 8 bases are shared with TRBD2. The CDR3 contains 17 residues. Germline-derived CDR1 and CDR2 are SGHVS and FQNEAQ. The CDR3 DNA sequence: TGTGCCAGCAACTTAGAAGGATGGACTAGCCGATCCTACGAGCAGTACTTC. This encodes CASNLEGWTSRSYEQYF.

This clonotype was recorded at least ten times. The rearrangement links TRBV20-1 to TRBJ2-7; TRBD1 is a possible D gene (6 bases). The CDR3 contains 14 residues. Looked up from germline, CDR1 is DFQATT and CDR2 is SNEGSKA (reference sequence). Trimming took off 1 base at V and 4 bases at J, with 14 bases between the two ends. CDR3 protein: CSARGPSTGYEQYF. CDR3 sequence (DNA): TGCAGTGCTAGAGGTCCTTCGACAGGATACGAGCAGTACTTC.

V usage is TRBV11-2 and J usage is TRBJ1-2; D might be TRBD1 (6 bases). Trimming took off 3 bases at V and 4 bases at J, with 9 bases between the two ends. The CDR3 runs 13 residues. Looked up from germline, CDR1 is SGHAT and CDR2 is FQNNGV. The CDR3 is CASSLQGTYGYTF. DNA for the CDR3: TGTGCCAGCAGCTTGCAGGGGACCTATGGCTACACCTTC.

The sample holds many counts of this clonotype. J is TRBJ2-7 and V is TRBV19; 8 bases match TRBD2. The V gene's germline CDR1 is LNHDA and CDR2 SQIVND (reference sequence). Trimming took 3 bases from V and 2 from J; bases not matched to a gene: 6. This CDR3 contains 15 residues. The CDR3 spells CASSIGAGATYEQYF. The DNA for the CDR3 is TGTGCCAGTAGTATTGGAGCGGGAGCGACCTACGAGCAGTACTTC.

Many counts were recorded for this clonotype. The chain uses TRBV12-3 or TRBV12-4 and TRBJ1-2; unclear D gene. With 6 bases removed from V and 2 bases from J, the gap between germline ends came to 10 bases. CDR3 size: 13 residues. The CDR3 DNA reads as TGTGCCAGCAGGAGTGGAGGAAACTATGGCTACACCTTC. Protein product: CASRSGGNYGYTF.

This rearrangement joins TRBV25-1 to TRBJ2-7; 15 bases fit TRBD2. V was pared by 8 bases and J by 4 bases, with 6 bases of the junction left unmatched. The CDR3 is 15 residues long. The germline V gene encodes CDR1 MGHDK and CDR2 SYGVNS. The CDR3 nucleotides read TGTGCCAGCGGACTAGCGGGGGGGAAAGAATACGAGCAGTACTTC. Residues: CASGLAGGKEYEQYF.

This rearrangement joins TRBV9 to TRBJ2-7, with D possibly being TRBD1 or TRBD2 (5 bases each). Per the germline V gene, CDR1 is SGDLS and CDR2 is YYNGEE. This CDR3 region has 14 residues. Trimming cost V 0 bases and J 4 bases, with 11 bases left between them. DNA for the CDR3: TGTGCCAGCAGCGTAGCGGGGCAAGCTTACGAGCAGTACTTC. It encodes CASSVAGQAYEQYF.

This chain connects TRBV25-1 to TRBJ1-1, with 10 bases identical to TRBD1. CDR1 is MGHDK, CDR2 SYGVNS, per germline. CDR3 size: 18 residues. The junction had 14 bases not matched to a gene; V was cut back by 5 bases and J by 2 bases. The CDR3 loop is CASSPKPGQGLRNTEAFF. CDR3 sequence (DNA): TGTGCCAGCAGTCCTAAACCGGGACAGGGGCTTCGTAACACTGAAGCTTTCTTT.

This chain uses TRBV10-2 with TRBJ2-7; 14 bases fit TRBD2. V lost 3 bases to trimming and J lost 1 base; unmatched junction nucleotides: 11. The CDR3 runs 19 residues. Germline V gene data show CDR1 as WSHSY and CDR2 as SAAADI. Here the CDR3 reads CASSEPGLAGADWSYEQYF. In DNA form, the CDR3 reads TGCGCCAGCAGTGAACCGGGACTAGCGGGAGCCGATTGGTCCTACGAGCAGTACTTC.

V usage is TRBV10-3 and J usage is TRBJ2-5; weak D call: TRBD1 (6 bases). The germline gives CDR1 ENHRY, CDR2 SYGVKD. V dropped 2 bases and J dropped 5 bases, with 15 bases sitting between them. The CDR3 has 15 residues. The CDR3 here is CAISEGGAESETQYF. CDR3 nucleotide sequence: TGTGCCATCAGTGAGGGGGGCGCGGAGTCGGAGACCCAGTACTTC.

On this clonotype itself: A much larger clone is a single base away; this may be a read error. The J gene is TRBJ1-1, the V gene TRBV11-1, with D uncertain. Germline values: CDR1 SGHAT, CDR2 FQDESV (reference sequence). The CDR3 has 13 residues. Trimming removed 5 bases from V and 1 base from J, with 8 bases in between. CDR3 sequence reads: CASSKAKNTEAFF. The CDR3 coding sequence is TGTGCCAGCAGCAAGGCGAAGAACACTGAAGCTTTCTTT.

The chain couples TRBV7-9 to TRBJ1-2, with TRBD1 as a possible D gene (6 bases). The CDR3 consists of 14 residues. Germline V lookup: CDR1 SEHNR, CDR2 FQNEAQ (reference sequence). Trimming took 2 bases from V and 4 from J, leaving 11 bases between them. The CDR3 spells CASSLNGDTYGYTF. CDR3 in DNA: TGTGCCAGCAGCTTAAACGGGGACACCTATGGCTACACCTTC. Filled out from reference TRBV7-9 and TRBJ1-2, the complete variable domain reads DTGVSQNPRHKITKRGQNVTFRCDPISEHNRLYWYRQTLGQGPEFLTYFQNEAQLEKSRLLSDRFSAERPKGSFSTLEIQRTEQGDSAMYLCASSLNGDTYGYTFGSGTRLTVV.

V usage is TRBV9 and J usage is TRBJ1-2; D ambiguous. The V and J ends lost 7 bases and 0 bases respectively, with 16 bases between them. The CDR3 contains 15 residues. The germline V gene has CDR1 SGDLS and CDR2 YYNGEE. DNA of the CDR3: TGTGCCAGCTCACCCTGGACGGTATCTAACTATGGCTACACCTTC. This encodes CASSPWTVSNYGYTF. Looking up the rest from reference TRBV9 and TRBJ1-2 gives the full variable domain: DSGVTQTPKHLITATGQRVTLRCSPRSGDLSVYWYQQSLDQGLQFLIQYYNGEERAKGNILERFSAQQFPDLHSELNLSSLELGDSALYFCASSPWTVSNYGYTFGSGTRLTVV.

This clonotype showed up many times. The rearrangement uses TRBV14 and TRBJ1-2, with 7 bases identical to TRBD1. The V segment lost 6 bases and the J segment 0 bases; nucleotides outside the gene matches: 7. CDR3 length: 15 amino acids. CDR1 is SGHDN, CDR2 FVKESK, per germline. This CDR3 reads CASRPTGAPNYGYTF. CDR3 sequence (DNA): TGTGCCAGCAGGCCAACAGGGGCACCTAACTATGGCTACACCTTC.

Note on this clonotype: This is likely a read error, given that the CDR3 carries no conserved phenylalanine or tryptophan at its end. This CDR3 is CASSFTGGNSPLHL. In nucleotides, the CDR3 is TGTGCCAGCAGCTTTACAGGGGGCAATTCACCCCTCCACCTT. The rearrangement joins TRBV7-2 to TRBJ1-6; 9 bases line up with TRBD1. Trimming took 3 bases from V and 7 from J; bases not matched to a gene: 1. CDR3 length equals 14 residues. CDR1 is SGHTA, CDR2 FQGNSA, per germline.

The V and J genes are TRBV6-2 or TRBV6-3 and TRBJ1-3; D remains ambiguous. CDR1 and CDR2 from the germline V gene are MNHEY and SVGEGT. This CDR3 region has 15 residues. V was pared by 8 bases and J by 0 bases, with 14 bases between. CDR3 in amino acids: CASVEASRSGNTIYF. The CDR3 DNA reads as TGTGCCAGCGTTGAGGCCAGCCGCTCTGGAAACACCATATATTTT.

This chain links TRBV11-1 with TRBJ1-4; D gene uncertain. V lost 6 bases and J 7 bases, leaving 6 bases between the germline ends. The CDR3 spans 11 residues. Per the germline V gene, CDR1 is SGHAT and CDR2 is FQDESV (reference sequence). The chain's CDR3 is CASREGEKLFF. DNA for the CDR3: TGTGCCAGCAGGGAGGGTGAAAAACTGTTTTTT.

This clonotype was detected once. The junction and the germline gene differ at one end; a read error may be behind it. This chain connects TRBV7-3 to TRBJ2-7; TRBD2 aligns across 9 bases. This CDR3 region has 14 residues. Germline V gene data show CDR1 as SGHTA and CDR2 as FQGTGA. The CDR3 DNA reads TGTGCCAGCAGTCCTAGCGGGGATTCCTACAAGCAGTACTTC. Translating gives CASSPSGDSYKQYF.

The sample holds many counts of this clonotype. The V gene is TRBV5-8, the J gene TRBJ2-7; 9 bases are a match to TRBD1. This CDR3 region has 15 residues. After removal of 0 bases from V and 4 bases from J, the junction contained 5 bases not matched to a gene. CDR1 and CDR2 (germline): SGHTS, YDEGEE. This CDR3 reads CASSLAGQGSYEQYF. CDR3 DNA: TGTGCCAGCAGCTTGGCCGGACAGGGGTCATACGAGCAGTACTTC.

There are many counts of this clonotype. The chain joins TRBV28 to TRBJ1-2, with a tentative D call TRBD1 (5 bases). This CDR3 spans 16 amino acids. Germline CDR1 and CDR2: MDHEN and SYDVKM. With 4 bases removed from V and 8 bases from J, the gap between germline ends came to 23 bases. CDR3: CASSSTSIPRESGYTF. CDR3 DNA sequence: TGTGCCAGCAGTTCAACCTCCATCCCCAGGGAAAGCGGCTACACCTTC.

This chain links TRBV15 with TRBJ2-5; TRBD1 matches at 7 bases. From germline, CDR1 is LNHNV and CDR2 YYDKDF (reference sequence). The CDR3 is 15 amino acids. The V segment lost 5 bases and the J segment 5 bases; nucleotides outside the gene matches: 11. The DNA for the CDR3 is TGTGCCACCAGCGCAGGGACAGAACCTCTGGAGACCCAGTACTTC. This encodes CATSAGTEPLETQYF. Combining the CDR3 with reference TRBV15 and TRBJ2-5 gives the whole variable domain DAMVIQNPRYQVTQFGKPVTLSCSQTLNHNVMYWYQQKSSQAPKLLFHYYDKDFNNEADTPDNFQSRRPNTSFCFLDIRSPGLGDTAMYLCATSAGTEPLETQYFGPGTRLLVL.

A word on this clonotype: The junction departs from germline at one end; a sequencing error may be responsible. This chain uses TRBV7-7 with TRBJ1-2; D is undetermined. The length of the CDR3 is 15 residues. Germline V gives CDR1 SSHAT, CDR2 FNYEAQ (reference sequence). The CDR3 is CASSLWCQANYGYTF. The CDR3 coding sequence is TGTGCTAGCAGCCTCTGGTGCCAGGCGAACTATGGCTACACCTTC.

This chain joins TRBV24-1 and TRBJ2-5; 10 bases align to TRBD2. This CDR3 is 16 amino acids long. Germline assignment: CDR1 KGHDR and CDR2 SFDVKD. With V trimmed by 5 bases and J by 5 bases, 10 bases remained unmatched. For the CDR3, the DNA is TGTGCCACCAGTGGTACTAGCGGGACCGAGGGGGAGACCCAGTACTTC. This translates into CATSGTSGTEGETQYF.